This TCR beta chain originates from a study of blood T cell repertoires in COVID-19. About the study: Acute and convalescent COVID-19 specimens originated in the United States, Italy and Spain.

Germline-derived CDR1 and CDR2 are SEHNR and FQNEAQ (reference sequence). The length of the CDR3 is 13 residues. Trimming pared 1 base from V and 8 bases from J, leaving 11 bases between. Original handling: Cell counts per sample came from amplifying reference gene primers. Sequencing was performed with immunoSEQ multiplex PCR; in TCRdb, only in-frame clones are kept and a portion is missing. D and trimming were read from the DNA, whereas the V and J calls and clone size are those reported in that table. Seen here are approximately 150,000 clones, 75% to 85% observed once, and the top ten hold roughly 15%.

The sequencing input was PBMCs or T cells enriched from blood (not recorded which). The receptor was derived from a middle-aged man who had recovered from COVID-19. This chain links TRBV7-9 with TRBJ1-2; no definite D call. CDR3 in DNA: TGTGCCAGCAGCTTAGAATTCGAGGGCGGCTACACCTTC. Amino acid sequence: CASSLEFEGGYTF.